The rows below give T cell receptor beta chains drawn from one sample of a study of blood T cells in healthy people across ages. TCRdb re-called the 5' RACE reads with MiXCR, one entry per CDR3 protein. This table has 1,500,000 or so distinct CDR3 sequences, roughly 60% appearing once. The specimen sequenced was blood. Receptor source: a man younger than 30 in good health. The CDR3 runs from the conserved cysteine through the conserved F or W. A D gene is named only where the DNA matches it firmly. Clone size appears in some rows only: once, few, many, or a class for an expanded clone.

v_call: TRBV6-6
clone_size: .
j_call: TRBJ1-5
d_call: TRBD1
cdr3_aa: CDSSYLGQGASNQPQHF
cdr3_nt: TGTGACAGCAGTTATCTGGGACAGGGGGCGAGCAATCAGCCCCAGCATTTT

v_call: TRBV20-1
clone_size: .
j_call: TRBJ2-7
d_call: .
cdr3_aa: CSARETGRYEQYF
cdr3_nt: TGCAGTGCTAGAGAAACAGGGCGCTACGAGCAGTACTTC

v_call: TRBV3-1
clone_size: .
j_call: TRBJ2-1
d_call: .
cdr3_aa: CASSRRSRGNEQFF
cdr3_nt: TGTGCCAGCAGCCGGAGATCTAGGGGGAATGAGCAGTTCTTC

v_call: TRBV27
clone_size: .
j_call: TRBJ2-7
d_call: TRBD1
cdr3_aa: CASSLSGGAPYEQYF
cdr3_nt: TGTGCCAGCAGTTTATCAGGGGGCGCCCCCTACGAGCAGTACTTC

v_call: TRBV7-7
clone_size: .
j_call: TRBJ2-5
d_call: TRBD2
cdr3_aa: CASSPGLAGAGETQYF
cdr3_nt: TGTGCTAGCAGCCCGGGACTAGCGGGGGCCGGAGAGACCCAGTACTTC

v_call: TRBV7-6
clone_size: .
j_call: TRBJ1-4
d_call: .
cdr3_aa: CASSLTTGFGEKLFF
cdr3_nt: TGTGCCAGCAGCTTAACAACAGGGTTCGGTGAAAAACTGTTTTTT

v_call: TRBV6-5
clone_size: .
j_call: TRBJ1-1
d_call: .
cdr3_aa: CASSYGGRGTSAFF
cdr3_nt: TGTGCCAGCAGTTACGGCGGCAGGGGAACGTCAGCTTTCTTT

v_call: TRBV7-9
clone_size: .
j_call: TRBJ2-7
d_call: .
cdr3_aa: CASSSTADYEQYF
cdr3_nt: TGTGCCAGCAGCTCCACCGCTGACTACGAGCAGTACTTC

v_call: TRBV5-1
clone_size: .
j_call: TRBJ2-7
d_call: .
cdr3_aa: CASSPRGSGDEQYF
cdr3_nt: TGCGCCAGCAGCCCCAGGGGTTCCGGGGACGAGCAGTACTTC

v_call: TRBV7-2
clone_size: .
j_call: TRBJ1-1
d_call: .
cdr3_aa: CASSLLGHPSLNTEAFF
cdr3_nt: TGTGCCAGCAGCTTGTTGGGTCACCCCTCCCTGAACACTGAAGCTTTCTTT

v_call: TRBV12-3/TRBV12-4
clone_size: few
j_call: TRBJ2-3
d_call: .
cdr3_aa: CASQPSGTDTQYF
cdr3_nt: TGTGCCAGCCAACCTAGCGGCACAGATACGCAGTATTTT

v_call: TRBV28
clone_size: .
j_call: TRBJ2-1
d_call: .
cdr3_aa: CASSIGAYNEQFF
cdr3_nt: TGTGCCAGCAGTATCGGGGCCTACAATGAGCAGTTCTTC

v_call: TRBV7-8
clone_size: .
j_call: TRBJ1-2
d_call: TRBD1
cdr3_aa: CASSLADSGTGFLWGYTF
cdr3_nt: TGTGCCAGCAGCTTAGCAGACTCCGGGACAGGGTTCCTTTGGGGCTACACCTTC

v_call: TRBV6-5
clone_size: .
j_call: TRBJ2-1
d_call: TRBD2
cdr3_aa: CASSRGSKTSGVPWFF
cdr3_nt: TGTGCCAGCAGTCGGGGGTCTAAGACTAGCGGGGTTCCCTGGTTCTTC

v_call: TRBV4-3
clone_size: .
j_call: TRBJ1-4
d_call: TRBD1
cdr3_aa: CASSHGDRGREKLFF
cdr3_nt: TGCGCCAGCAGCCACGGTGACAGGGGCAGGGAAAAACTGTTTTTT

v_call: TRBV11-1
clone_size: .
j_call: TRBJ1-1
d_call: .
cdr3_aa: CASSPGPYTEAFF
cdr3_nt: TGTGCCAGCAGCCCGGGACCCTACACTGAAGCTTTCTTT

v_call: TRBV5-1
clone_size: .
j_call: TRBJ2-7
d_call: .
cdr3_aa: CASSDWVRVSASNAYEQYF
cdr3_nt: TGCGCCAGCAGTGATTGGGTCAGGGTATCAGCATCGAATGCCTACGAGCAGTACTTC

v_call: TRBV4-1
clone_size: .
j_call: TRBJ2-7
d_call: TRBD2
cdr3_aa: CASSQEGLAGSAEQYF
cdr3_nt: TGCGCCAGCAGCCAGGAGGGACTAGCGGGATCGGCCGAGCAGTACTTC

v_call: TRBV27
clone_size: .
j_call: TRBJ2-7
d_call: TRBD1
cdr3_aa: CASSLGQVSYGQYF
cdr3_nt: TGTGCCAGCAGCTTGGGACAGGTCTCCTACGGGCAGTACTTC

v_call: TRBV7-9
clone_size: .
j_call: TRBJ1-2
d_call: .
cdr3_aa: CASTGGSPLGYTF
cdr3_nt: TGTGCCAGCACCGGGGGCTCCCCTCTGGGCTACACCTTC

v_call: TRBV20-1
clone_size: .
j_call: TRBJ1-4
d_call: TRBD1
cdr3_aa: CSAKGGSKEKLFF
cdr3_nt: TGCAGTGCTAAAGGGGGCTCGAAGGAAAAACTGTTTTTT

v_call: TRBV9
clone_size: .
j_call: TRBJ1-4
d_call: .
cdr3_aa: CASSVGPNPEKLFF
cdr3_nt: TGTGCCAGCAGCGTAGGACCAAACCCTGAAAAACTGTTTTTT

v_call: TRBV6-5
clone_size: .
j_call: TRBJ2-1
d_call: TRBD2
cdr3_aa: CASSLTSGIKNEQFF
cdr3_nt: TGTGCCAGCAGTTTGACTAGCGGGATAAAAAATGAGCAGTTCTTC

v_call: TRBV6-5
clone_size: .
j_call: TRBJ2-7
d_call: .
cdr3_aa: CASSYRLGLASSYKQYF
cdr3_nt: TGTGCCAGCAGTTATCGGCTCGGACTCGCAAGCTCCTACAAGCAGTACTTC

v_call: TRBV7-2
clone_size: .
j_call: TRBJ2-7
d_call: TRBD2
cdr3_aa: CASSRLGLAGLHEQYF
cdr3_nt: TGTGCCAGCAGCCGCCTAGGGCTAGCGGGACTACACGAGCAGTACTTC

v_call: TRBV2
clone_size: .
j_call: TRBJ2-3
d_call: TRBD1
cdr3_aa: CASSVPGQGADTQYF
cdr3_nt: TGTGCCAGCAGTGTTCCGGGACAGGGAGCAGATACGCAGTATTTT

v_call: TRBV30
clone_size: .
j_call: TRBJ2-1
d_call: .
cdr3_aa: CAWRLAAGYNEQFF
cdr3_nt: TGTGCCTGGAGGTTGGCCGCGGGGTACAATGAGCAGTTCTTC

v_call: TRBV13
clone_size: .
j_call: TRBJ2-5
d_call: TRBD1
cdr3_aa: CASSARDRGREETQYF
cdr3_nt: TGTGCCAGCAGCGCCAGGGACAGGGGGCGAGAAGAGACCCAGTACTTC

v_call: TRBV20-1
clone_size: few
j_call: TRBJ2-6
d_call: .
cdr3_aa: CSANPSSGANVLTF
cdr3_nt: TGCAGTGCCAATCCTAGCTCTGGGGCCAACGTCCTGACTTTC

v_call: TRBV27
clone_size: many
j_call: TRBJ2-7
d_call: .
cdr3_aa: CASSLGGGNEQYF
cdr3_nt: TGTGCCAGCAGTTTAGGGGGCGGCAACGAGCAGTACTTC

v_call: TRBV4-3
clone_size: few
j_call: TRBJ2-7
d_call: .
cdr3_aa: CASSQDQGRITYEQYF
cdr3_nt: TGCGCCAGCAGCCAAGACCAGGGGCGGATTACCTACGAGCAGTACTTC

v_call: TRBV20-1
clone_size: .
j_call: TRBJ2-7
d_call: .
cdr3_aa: CSARDRAGDPYEQYF
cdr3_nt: TGCAGTGCTAGAGATAGGGCAGGCGACCCCTACGAGCAGTACTTC

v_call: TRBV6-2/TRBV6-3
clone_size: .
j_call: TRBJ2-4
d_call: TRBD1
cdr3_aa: CASSPTDRGNRKSKNIQYF
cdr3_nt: TGTGCCAGCAGTCCCACGGACAGGGGAAATCGAAAATCCAAAAACATTCAGTACTTC

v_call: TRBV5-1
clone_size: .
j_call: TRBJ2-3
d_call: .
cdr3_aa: CASSFEGDPKLDTQYF
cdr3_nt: TGCGCCAGCAGCTTTGAGGGGGACCCCAAATTAGATACGCAGTATTTT

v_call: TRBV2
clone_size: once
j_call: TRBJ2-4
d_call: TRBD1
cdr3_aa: CASKGTGKNIQYF
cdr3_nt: TGTGCCAGCAAGGGGACAGGTAAAAACATTCAGTACTTC

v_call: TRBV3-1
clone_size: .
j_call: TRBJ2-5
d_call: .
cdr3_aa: CASSQEAGETQYF
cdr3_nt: TGTGCCAGCAGCCAAGAGGCAGGAGAGACCCAGTACTTC

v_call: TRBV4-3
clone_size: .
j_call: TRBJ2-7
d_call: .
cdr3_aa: CAGSQEEGSSYEQYF
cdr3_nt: TGCGCCGGCAGCCAAGAGGAGGGGAGCTCCTATGAGCAGTACTTC

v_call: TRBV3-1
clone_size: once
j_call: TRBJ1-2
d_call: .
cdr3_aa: CASSQDQGEEYGYTF
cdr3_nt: TGTGCCAGCAGCCAAGATCAAGGCGAAGAGTATGGCTACACCTTC

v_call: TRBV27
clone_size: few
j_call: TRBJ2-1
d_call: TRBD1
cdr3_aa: CASRMGQVFGNEQFF
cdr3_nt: TGTGCCAGCAGGATGGGACAGGTGTTCGGCAATGAGCAGTTCTTC

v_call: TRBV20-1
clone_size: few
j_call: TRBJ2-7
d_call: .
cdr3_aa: CSAPDLTYEQYF
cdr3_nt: TGCAGTGCCCCGGACTTAACTTACGAGCAGTACTTC

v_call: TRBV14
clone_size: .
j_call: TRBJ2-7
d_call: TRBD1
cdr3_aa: CASSRDPGQQYEQYF
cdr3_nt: TGTGCCAGCAGCCGAGATCCGGGACAGCAATACGAGCAGTACTTC

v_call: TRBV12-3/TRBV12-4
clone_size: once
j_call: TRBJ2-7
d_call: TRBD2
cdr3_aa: CASSLALAGPTYEQYF
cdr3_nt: TGTGCCAGCAGTTTAGCCCTAGCGGGGCCAACCTACGAGCAGTACTTC

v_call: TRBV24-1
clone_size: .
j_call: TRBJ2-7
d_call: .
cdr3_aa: CATSAMGPTGYEQYF
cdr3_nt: TGTGCCACCAGTGCCATGGGCCCCACGGGCTACGAGCAGTACTTC

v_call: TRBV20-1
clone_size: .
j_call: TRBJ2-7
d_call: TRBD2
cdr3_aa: CSARDSGLAGGSSYNEQYF
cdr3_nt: TGCAGTGCTAGAGACTCGGGACTAGCGGGGGGGAGCTCCTACAATGAGCAGTACTTC

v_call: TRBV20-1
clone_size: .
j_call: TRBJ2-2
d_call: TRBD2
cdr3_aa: CSAPRASGGANTGELFF
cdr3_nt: TGCAGTGCCCCCCGCGCTAGCGGGGGGGCGAACACCGGGGAGCTGTTTTTT

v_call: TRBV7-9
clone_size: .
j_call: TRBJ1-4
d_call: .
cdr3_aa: CASGGGPNEKLFF
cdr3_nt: TGTGCCAGTGGGGGGGGCCCCAATGAAAAACTGTTTTTT

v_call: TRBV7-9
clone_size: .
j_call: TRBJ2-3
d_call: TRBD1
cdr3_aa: CASSLGQYYTDTQYF
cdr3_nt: TGTGCCAGCAGCTTGGGACAGTACTACACAGATACGCAGTATTTT

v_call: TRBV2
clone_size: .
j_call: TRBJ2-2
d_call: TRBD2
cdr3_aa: CASSELGGGGGELFF
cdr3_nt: TGTGCCAGCAGTGAACTTGGCGGGGGGGGCGGGGAGCTGTTTTTT